The 14 T cell receptor beta chains below were found in one sample sequenced in a study. Via MiXCR, TCRdb re-called the RT-PCR reads, giving one row per CDR3 protein. Of 650,000 to 800,000 distinct CDR3 sequences in the sample, about 14% were seen once. Material for sequencing was memory CD4+ T cells from blood. The receptor set was obtained from a female donor in good health, serving as a healthy control.

The chain recombines TRBV6-5 with TRBJ1-1, with 11 bases lining up with TRBD1. Trimming took 1 base from V and 1 from J; bases not matched to a gene: 2. The germline CDR1 and CDR2 sequences are MNHEY and SVGAGI. This CDR3 has 16 amino acids. CDR3 loop: CASSYYGTGGNTEAFF. The CDR3 DNA sequence: TGTGCCAGCAGTTACTACGGGACAGGGGGGAACACTGAAGCTTTCTTT.

A remark on this clonotype: The missing conserved phenylalanine or tryptophan at the end of this CDR3 makes a read error likely. This chain links TRBV12-3 or TRBV12-4 with TRBJ1-2, with TRBD1 identical over 9 bases. This CDR3 is 13 amino acids long. The V and J ends lost 7 bases and 7 bases, in that order; junction bases with no gene match: 7. CDR3 amino acids: CASTTGGSVGYTS. The CDR3 coding sequence is TGTGCCAGCACTACAGGGGGCTCGGTTGGCTACACCTCC.

The chain links TRBV6-5 to TRBJ1-2; weak D call: TRBD1 (5 bases). The germline V gene has CDR1 MNHEY and CDR2 SVGAGI. The CDR3 extends over 15 amino acids. V was pared by 6 bases and J by 4 bases, with 18 bases between. CDR3: CASRMGVQGTYGYTF. The CDR3 nucleotides read TGTGCCAGCAGGATGGGGGTTCAGGGCACCTATGGCTACACCTTC.

The chain uses TRBV12-3 or TRBV12-4 and TRBJ2-5, with D perhaps TRBD2 (6 bases). V gave up 6 bases and J gave up 2 bases, with 13 bases separating them. The CDR3 is 14 residues long. The CDR3 loop reads CASSKTREQETQYF. CDR3 in DNA: TGTGCCAGCAGCAAGACTAGAGAACAAGAGACCCAGTACTTC.

There are a few counts of this clonotype. Here the CDR3 reads CASGGAQSLYEQYF. The CDR3 DNA reads as TGTGCCAGCGGCGGGGCCCAGAGTCTCTACGAGCAGTACTTC. The chain joins TRBV4-2 to TRBJ2-7, with D possibly TRBD2 on 6 matching bases. Germline-derived CDR1 and CDR2 are LGHNA and YNFKEQ. CDR3 length equals 14 residues. V was shortened by 8 bases and J by 3 bases, with 17 bases between the two germline ends.

The V and J genes are TRBV14 and TRBJ2-1, with D possibly being TRBD2 (6 bases). This CDR3 is built from 14 residues. The V end was cut by 4 bases, the J end by 7 bases, with 14 bases between. Per germline, CDR1 SGHDN and CDR2 FVKESK. The CDR3 sequence is CASSLTGLTNEQFF. Written as DNA, the CDR3 is TGTGCCAGCAGCCTTACGGGACTTACGAATGAGCAGTTCTTC.

As concerns this clonotype: One end of the junction varies from germline; a read error may be responsible. The rearrangement joins TRBV30 to TRBJ1-6; D remains ambiguous. The CDR3 spans 14 residues. Germline V gene data show CDR1 as GTSNPN and CDR2 as SVGIG (reference sequence). The CDR3 is CTWSGVGVDMPLHF. As DNA, the CDR3 is TGTACCTGGAGTGGAGTCGGGGTGGATATGCCCCTCCACTTT. The complete variable domain, with remaining parts taken from reference TRBV30 and TRBJ1-6, reads SQTIHQWPATLVQPVGSPLSLECTVEGTSNPNLYWYRQAAGRGLQLLFYSVGIGQISSEVPQNLSASRPQDRQFILSSKKLLLSDSGFYLCTWSGVGVDMPLHFGNGTRLTVT.

This clonotype was detected a few times. The chain combines TRBV5-1 with TRBJ2-3, with D perhaps TRBD2 (6 bases). Per germline, CDR1 SGHRS and CDR2 YFSETQ. The V end lost 2 bases, the J end lost 5 bases, and 12 bases lay between the germline ends. The CDR3 consists of 14 residues. The chain's CDR3 is CASSFNGGRDTQYF. The DNA for the CDR3 is TGCGCCAGCAGCTTCAACGGGGGAAGAGATACGCAGTATTTT. The full variable domain, with the rest looked up from reference TRBV5-1 and TRBJ2-3, is KAGVTQTPRYLIKTRGQQVTLSCSPISGHRSVSWYQQTPGQGLQFLFEYFSETQRNKGNFPGRFSGRQFSNSRSEMNVSTLELGDSALYLCASSFNGGRDTQYFGPGTRLTVL.

This clonotype has more than one count but fewer than ten. CDR3 bases: TGTGCCAGCAGTTCCCGAGGCACAGGGGGGTTCTTC. This sequence encodes CASSSRGTGGFF. The rearrangement joins TRBV27 to TRBJ2-1; TRBD1 agrees at 8 bases. The CDR3 contains 12 residues. Germline lookup yields CDR1 MNHEY and CDR2 SMNVEV (reference sequence). With 4 bases clipped from V and 15 bases from J, the junction kept 8 bases outside the gene matches.

This clonotype was counted many times. This chain uses TRBV5-5 with TRBJ1-1; no clear D. This CDR3 comprises 17 residues. V was shortened by 4 bases and J by 0 bases, with 19 bases between the two germline ends. Germline CDR1 reads SGHKS; CDR2 reads YYEKEE (reference sequence). This chain's CDR3 is CASSQRQAGWVNTEAFF. For the CDR3, the DNA is TGTGCCAGCAGCCAACGACAAGCGGGATGGGTGAACACTGAAGCTTTCTTT.

This clonotype was found a few times. V gene TRBV5-6 combines with J gene TRBJ1-4; D is unclear. This CDR3 contains 16 residues. Trimming shortened V by 5 bases and J by 0 bases, and 14 bases separated the two germline ends. Germline V lookup: CDR1 SGHDT, CDR2 YYEEEE. Written as DNA, the CDR3 is TGTGCCAGCAGTCTTGTGGGCCACGCAACTAATGAAAAACTGTTTTTT. Translation: CASSLVGHATNEKLFF.

A few counts support this clonotype. V gene TRBV15 combines with J gene TRBJ1-1; TRBD1 aligns across 10 bases. Germline assignment: CDR1 LNHNV and CDR2 YYDKDF (reference sequence). The trim removed 6 bases at V and 5 bases at J, leaving 3 bases unmatched. This CDR3 has 13 amino acids. In DNA form, the CDR3 reads TGTGCCACCAGGGACAGGGGGTGGACTGAAGCTTTCTTT. Protein sequence: CATRDRGWTEAFF. Full variable domain (outside the CDR3, taken from reference TRBV15 and TRBJ1-1): DAMVIQNPRYQVTQFGKPVTLSCSQTLNHNVMYWYQQKSSQAPKLLFHYYDKDFNNEADTPDNFQSRRPNTSFCFLDIRSPGLGDTAMYLCATRDRGWTEAFFGQGTRLTVV.

This chain uses TRBV2 with TRBJ2-7, with TRBD2 matching over 7 bases. Losses at the gene ends were 3 bases for V and 5 bases for J; bases not matched to a gene: 10. The CDR3 extends over 15 amino acids. Germline V CDR1 and CDR2: SNHLY, FYNNEI. The CDR3 loop reads CASSERWEGPDEQYF. The CDR3 bases are TGTGCCAGCAGTGAGCGGTGGGAGGGTCCGGACGAGCAGTACTTC.

V and J are TRBV5-5 and TRBJ2-7; 7 bases match TRBD1. There are 13 residues in the CDR3. Trimming took 4 bases from V and 3 from J; bases not matched to a gene: 4. CDR1 and CDR2 from the germline V gene are SGHKS and YYEKEE (reference sequence). CDR3 loop: CASSHTGDYEQYF. The CDR3 DNA follows: TGTGCCAGCAGCCACACAGGGGACTACGAGCAGTACTTC.